Following are 7 T cell receptor beta chains from one sample sequenced in a study of CD8+ T cells in alopecia areata (dated 2018 in TCRdb). The library came from the immunoSEQ multiplex PCR assay. RNA was extracted from all samples and reverse transcribed into cDNA as template for TCR sequencing. TCRdb took over this immuneACCESS table, retaining in-frame rearrangements with V and J assigned. Such tables are incomplete; in checked studies, under half of the missing clones stem from an unresolved V gene, and the remainder is unexplained. This sample contains some 120,000 clones, none of which is a singleton. The ten top clones hold about 18% of the sample. Specimen: lesional skin. All receptors derive from a C3H/HeJ mouse with alopecia areata. For this strain, the MHC haplotype is H2-k.

This clone was counted only a few times. Mouse gene names apply. The read comes to an end 4 residues before the CDR3 does, leaving the germline J gene to fill in the end. The rearrangement uses TRBV17 and TRBJ2-7; 7 bases align to TRBD2. The CDR3 runs to 15 residues. The germline CDR1 and CDR2 sequences are MNHDT and YYDKIL. V lost 3 bases and J lost 2; bases outside the gene matches: 7. CDR3 DNA, as far as it was read: TGTGCTAGCAGTAGTAACTTGGGGGGAGCCTAT. Translated, it gives CASSSNLGGAY. The full CDR3 protein reads CASSSNLGGAYEQYF.

This clone was counted a few times. Gene names follow the mouse nomenclature. The sequenced fragment ends 4 residues before the CDR3 boundary, so the rest is inferred from the germline J gene. This chain uses TRBV1 with TRBJ2-1, with 8 bases fitting TRBD2. V shed 1 base, J shed 6 bases, and the junction held 2 bases outside the gene matches. The germline gives CDR1 NSQYPW, CDR2 LRSPGD (reference sequence). This CDR3 region has 14 residues. The CDR3 loop is CTCSAGGGRAEQFF. CDR3 bases read: TGCACCTGCAGTGCAGGGGGGGGGCGTGCT.

This clone was seen a few times. Gene labels here are mouse ones. The read finishes 4 residues shy of the CDR3 end, and the germline J gene is used to complete it. This chain connects TRBV13-3 to TRBJ2-1; 9 nucleotides align to TRBD1. Trimming took 7 bases from V and 2 from J; bases not matched to a gene: 4. CDR1 is NNHDY and CDR2 is SYVADS in the germline V gene. The CDR3 contains 14 residues. CDR3 DNA, as far as it was read: TGTGCCAGCGCCGGGACAGGGTACTATGCT. It codes for CASAGTGYYA. The full CDR3 sequence reads CASAGTGYYAEQFF.

A remark on this clone: Gene names are the mouse ones. Read coverage stops 4 residues before the CDR3 terminus; the germline J gene supplies the remainder. The chain carries TRBV13-3 and TRBJ2-5; 9 bases are a match to TRBD1. Germline CDR1 NNHDY, CDR2 SYVADS. The CDR3 consists of 15 residues. CDR3 loop: CASSDQDRGGDTQYF. The CDR3 DNA, read in part, is TGTGCCAGCAGTGATCAGGACAGGGGTGGGGAC.

A remark on this clone: Mouse gene names and germline throughout. The CDR3 is cut off 4 residues early in the read; its end comes from the germline J gene. The genes are TRBV13-3 and TRBJ1-2, with 8 nucleotides matching TRBD1. The CDR3 spans 15 residues. CDR1 is NNHDY, CDR2 SYVADS, per germline. The trim removed 3 bases at V and 2 bases at J, leaving 6 bases unmatched. The chain's CDR3 is CASSGTGMRNSDYTF. The part of the CDR3 DNA that was read is TGTGCCAGCAGTGGGACAGGGATGAGGAACTCC.

With respect to this clone: The gene names given are mouse names. Read data end 4 residues before the CDR3 end; the end is taken from the germline J gene. V usage is TRBV13-3 and J usage is TRBJ1-4; 10 bases map to TRBD1. This CDR3 is 14 amino acids long. V lost 5 bases and J lost 6; bases outside the gene matches: 4. Germline V gene lookup returns CDR1 NNHDY and CDR2 SYVADS. CDR3 DNA (partial): TGTGCCAGCAGGGACAGGGGGGGCCACGAA. Translated: CASRDRGGHE. The whole CDR3 sequence reads CASRDRGGHERLFF.

A remark on this clone: The gene symbols are mouse symbols. The read ends 4 residues shy of where the CDR3 ends; the end is completed using the germline J gene. The chain is built from TRBV13-3 and TRBJ2-5; 8 nucleotides line up with TRBD1. CDR1 and CDR2 from the germline V gene are NNHDY and SYVADS. The length of the CDR3 is 13 residues. CDR3 bases read: TGTGCCAGCAGCGAGGACAGGGAGGAC. Residues: CASSEDRED. The CDR3 as a whole reads CASSEDREDTQYF.